This T cell receptor (beta chain) came from a study of cytomegalovirus exposure and HLA in healthy donors. The PCR ran on 60 Vbeta and 13 Jbeta primers. Some clones are missing from TCRdb's copy, which holds only in-frame ones; the method was immunoSEQ multiplex PCR. The sample is made up of roughly 140,000 clones, and the top ten hold roughly 3% of it. Points on this clone: What it recognizes is unknown.

Study observations and caveats: For presence/absence analyses, sequencing depth was assumed to be roughly uniform across donors. There were 150 or so TCR beta chains listed as cytomegalovirus-associated.

At sampling all donors were nominally healthy, likely with unrecorded immune exposures. The CDR3 is 15 residues long. The V gene end was trimmed by 5 bases and the J gene end by 5 bases; junction bases not matched to a gene: 10. Germline CDR1 MDHEN, CDR2 SYDVKM. The sequencing sample was made of PBMCs. The chain has TRBV28 and TRBJ1-1; 8 nucleotides align to TRBD1. The receptor was derived from a man aged 35 to 55 in good health and CMV-seronegative. Here the CDR3 reads CASSQDRGRNTEAFF. The DNA for the CDR3 is TGTGCCAGCAGTCAAGACAGGGGAAGGAATACTGAAGCTTTCTTT.